These 16 T cell receptor beta chains were all obtained from the same sample, sequenced in a study of Tregs in tolerant kidney transplant recipients. The repertoire was sequenced with immunoSEQ multiplex PCR; TCRdb's copy has only in-frame clones and lacks some. The table records fewer than 65,000 clones, 75% to 90% of them present only once. Sequences were derived from Tregs from blood, sampled before the transplant. These receptors were collected from a human donor who received a combined kidney and bone marrow transplant.

The rearrangement joins TRBV4-1 to TRBJ2-1, with 11 bases that match TRBD2. This CDR3 has 16 amino acids. CDR1 MGHRA and CDR2 YSYEKL come from the germline V gene. Trimming took 2 bases from V and 4 from J; bases not matched to a gene: 4. This chain's CDR3 is CASSQLAGGLYNEQFF. The DNA for the CDR3 is TGCGCCAGCAGCCAACTAGCGGGGGGCCTTTACAATGAGCAGTTCTTC.

This chain connects TRBV9 to TRBJ1-4; 7 nucleotides align to TRBD1. Trimming cost V 2 bases and J 5 bases; bases outside gene matches: 3. Germline CDR1 is SGDLS and CDR2 is YYNGEE. The CDR3 length is 14 residues. CDR3 loop: CASSVTGSNEKLFF. In nucleotides, the CDR3 is TGTGCCAGCAGCGTGACAGGGTCAAATGAAAAACTGTTTTTT.

This clone was counted between two and nine times. This chain uses TRBV11-3 with TRBJ1-1; D may be TRBD1 (6 bases). The germline CDR1 and CDR2 sequences are SGHNT and YENEEA. This CDR3 contains 13 residues. Trimming took 1 base from V and 4 from J, leaving 7 bases between them. The CDR3 bases are TGTGCCAGCAGCTTAGTAGGGGGCACTGAAGCTTTCTTT. It codes for CASSLVGGTEAFF.

The chain joins TRBV27 to TRBJ1-6; D is ambiguous. In germline, CDR1 is MNHEY, CDR2 SMNVEV (reference sequence). The CDR3 has 14 residues. Trimming stripped 1 base from V and 4 bases from J, with 5 bases between. CDR3 sequence reads: CASSLLQYNSPLHF. The CDR3 DNA sequence: TGTGCCAGCAGTTTATTACAGTATAATTCACCCCTCCACTTT.

The rearrangement links TRBV19 to TRBJ2-2; TRBD1 might be the D (5 bases). The ends were cut back, 4 bases at V and 2 bases at J, with 11 bases in the middle. The germline V gene has CDR1 LNHDA and CDR2 SQIVND (reference sequence). The CDR3 spans 15 residues. CDR3 DNA: TGTGCCAGTAGTAAACAGGCAACAAACACCGGGGAGCTGTTTTTT. Its translation: CASSKQATNTGELFF. The variable domain in full, completed from reference TRBV19 and TRBJ2-2, reads DGGITQSPKYLFRKEGQNVTLSCEQNLNHDAMYWYRQDPGQGLRLIYYSQIVNDFQKGDIAEGYSVSREKKESFPLTVTSAQKNPTAFYLCASSKQATNTGELFFGEGSRLTVL.

The rearrangement links TRBV7-2 to TRBJ2-2; tentative D call: TRBD1 (6 bases). Trimming cost V 7 bases and J 6 bases, with 24 bases left between them. Germline assignment: CDR1 SGHTA and CDR2 FQGNSA. The CDR3 covers 17 residues. CDR3 in amino acids: CASTSQPRTAAAGELFF. In nucleotides, the CDR3 is TGTGCCAGCACTTCCCAGCCTCGGACAGCGGCGGCCGGGGAGCTGTTTTTT.

This chain uses TRBV7-2 with TRBJ1-3, with D possibly matching TRBD1 (5 bases). V was cut by 4 bases and J by 0 bases, with 10 bases left in between. The CDR3 extends over 15 amino acids. Germline V lookup: CDR1 SGHTA, CDR2 FQGNSA. The CDR3 loop reads CASSWGGISGNTIYF. As DNA, the CDR3 is TGTGCCAGCAGCTGGGGGGGGATCTCTGGAAACACCATATATTTT.

This clone was detected once. The chain joins TRBV2 to TRBJ2-1, with TRBD1 as a possible D gene (5 bases). The CDR3 consists of 14 residues. Germline V gene lookup returns CDR1 SNHLY and CDR2 FYNNEI. The germline V and J ends were trimmed by 7 bases and 4 bases, with 14 bases remaining between them. CDR3 loop: CASTARTSYNEQFF. The CDR3 DNA is TGTGCCAGCACCGCAAGGACATCGTACAATGAGCAGTTCTTC.

The rearrangement links TRBV19 to TRBJ1-1, with D perhaps TRBD1 (6 bases). Germline V gene data show CDR1 as LNHDA and CDR2 as SQIVND (reference sequence). The CDR3 spans 14 residues. Deletions cut 1 base from V and 1 base from J, with 7 bases between. The DNA of the CDR3 is TGTGCCAGTAGTATAGTAGGGGGGAACACTGAAGCTTTCTTT. Protein sequence: CASSIVGGNTEAFF.

The rearrangement joins TRBV27 to TRBJ1-2; D is perhaps TRBD1 (6 bases). CDR3 length: 13 residues. Germline V CDR1 and CDR2: MNHEY, SMNVEV (reference sequence). Trimming cost V 3 bases and J 5 bases, with 10 bases left between them. The CDR3: CASSFLQGYGYTF. The CDR3 DNA reads TGTGCCAGCAGTTTCCTACAGGGATATGGCTACACCTTC.

This clone was seen only a few times. The V gene is TRBV5-4, the J gene TRBJ1-2; no definite D call. The CDR3 spans 13 residues. Germline V gives CDR1 SGHNT, CDR2 YYREEE (reference sequence). V was pared by 4 bases and J by 8 bases, with 15 bases between. CDR3: CASSGKTAGGYTF. The CDR3 DNA reads as TGTGCCAGCAGCGGCAAAACTGCGGGGGGCTACACCTTC. Variable domain in full (rest from reference TRBV5-4 and TRBJ1-2): ETGVTQSPTHLIKTRGQQVTLRCSSQSGHNTVSWYQQALGQGPQFIFQYYREEENGRGNFPPRFSGLQFPNYSSELNVNALELDDSALYLCASSGKTAGGYTFGSGTRLTVV.

The CDR3 sequence is CASSLRWAPQSNEQFF. CDR3 in DNA: TGTGCCAGCAGCTTAAGATGGGCTCCACAGTCTAATGAGCAGTTCTTC. This chain links TRBV7-2 with TRBJ2-1; no reliable D call. V shed 2 bases and J shed 7 bases, with 18 bases lying between them. This CDR3 is 16 amino acids long. Looked up from germline, CDR1 is SGHTA and CDR2 is FQGNSA.

V is TRBV19 and J is TRBJ2-7; 10 nucleotides align to TRBD2. V trimming: 4 bases; J trimming: 3 bases; junction bases outside the gene matches: 3. The CDR3 has 14 residues. Per the germline V gene, CDR1 is LNHDA and CDR2 is SQIVND (reference sequence). CDR3 DNA: TGTGCCAGTAGTACTAGCGGGGGCCTCTACGAGCAGTACTTC. Amino acids: CASSTSGGLYEQYF.

This clone was counted once. The chain joins TRBV10-3 to TRBJ2-7; 7 nucleotides line up with TRBD1. V trimming: 7 bases; J trimming: 7 bases; junction bases outside the gene matches: 13. Germline loops: CDR1 ENHRY, CDR2 SYGVKD. CDR3 length: 14 residues. CDR3 nucleotides: TGTGCCATCAACAAACAGGGGTCGGGTCGAGAGCAGTACTTC. Its protein is CAINKQGSGREQYF.

The CDR3 protein is CASSYGQGAVYEQYF. DNA of the CDR3: TGTGCCAGCAGCTATGGACAGGGCGCAGTCTACGAGCAGTACTTC. The gene calls are TRBV5-4 and TRBJ2-7, with 8 bases fitting TRBD1. Germline loops: CDR1 SGHNT, CDR2 YYREEE (reference sequence). Trimming took 3 bases from V and 3 from J; bases not matched to a gene: 8. The CDR3 runs to 15 residues.

The chain employs TRBV7-7 and TRBJ2-7, with 15 bases lining up with TRBD2. The CDR3 is 16 amino acids. J lost 6 bases, V lost 4 bases, and 7 bases had no gene match. CDR1 is SSHAT, CDR2 FNYEAQ, per germline (reference sequence). The CDR3 here is CASSSPGLAGGLEQYF. The CDR3 DNA is TGTGCCAGCAGCTCCCCGGGACTAGCGGGAGGACTCGAGCAGTACTTC. Full variable domain (missing parts from reference TRBV7-7 and TRBJ2-7): GAGVSQSPRYKVTKRGQDVTLRCDPISSHATLYWYQQALGQGPEFLTYFNYEAQPDKSGLPSDRFSAERPEGSISTLTIQRTEQRDSAMYRCASSSPGLAGGLEQYFGPGTRLTVT.